Included here is one T cell receptor beta chain sequence, with context. The data stem from a study of blood T cell repertoires in COVID-19. The CDR3 spans 15 residues. The V and J ends lost 5 bases and 1 base respectively, with 14 bases between them. Germline-derived CDR1 and CDR2 are SGHVS and FQNEAQ. Libraries were prepared by immunoSEQ multiplex PCR; TCRdb keeps only in-frame clonotypes and omits some of them. The sample lists 95,000 to 120,000 clones, just over 85% occurring once. This clonotype originated in a human donor in a cohort sampled during active COVID-19. The genes are TRBV7-8 and TRBJ1-1, with D unclear. Sequences were obtained from peripheral blood. The CDR3 DNA reads TGTGCCAGCAGCCCCCGGGTGGGGAGGAACACTGAAGCTTTCTTT. Its translation: CASSPRVGRNTEAFF.